What follows is one TCR beta chain and its context. The authors' processing: Without quality scores, immunoSEQ junctional reads could not be filtered like full-length reads. Repertoires were generated with immunoSEQ multiplex PCR, while TCRdb's copy carries only in-frame clones and drops some. V, J and clone size are taken as reported in that table, and D and trimming were inferred from the DNA itself. The sample holds some 2,000,000 clones; around 95% are singletons and the top ten take around 0.13%. The record originates from a study of shared clonotypes between healthy human individuals. Germline assignment: CDR1 SNHLY and CDR2 FYNNEI. Between the trimmed V and J ends, which lost 4 bases and 0 bases, there was a span of 13 bases. This CDR3 has 16 residues. Participating donors were healthy, HIV-negative adults free of recent acute infections or vaccinations. CD4+ cells yielded CD45RA+ naive and CD45RA-negative memory subsets.

Sequencing was performed on naive CD4+ T cells sorted from blood. Documented subset: CD45RA+ positively selected. The receptor comes from a man aged 18 to 29 in good health. The chain uses TRBV2 and TRBJ1-5; D is undetermined. DNA of the CDR3: TGTGCCAGCAGTGCGGAGGCAGCGCTTAGCAATCAGCCCCAGCATTTT. It specifies CASSAEAALSNQPQHF.